This T cell receptor beta chain derives from a study of T cells in Graves' hyperthyroidism and ophthalmopathy (dated by TCRdb to 2018 to 2020). Turning to the overall study: A discovery cohort of around 100 patients, approximately 44 with Graves' ophthalmopathy and over 55 with stable Graves' hyperthyroidism, was used to find distinguishing TCR V-J signatures. Prospective prediction of ophthalmopathy was tested in an independent validation cohort of fewer than 20 hyperthyroidism patients and around 16 patients who later progressed to ophthalmopathy. The 75 to 100 discovery patients were divided at random into training and test sets in a 7:3 ratio. In addition, the study compared T-cell repertoires in thyroid tissue and in blood from roughly six Graves' hyperthyroidism patients. After sampling, hyperthyroidism patients received methimazole starting at 30 mg daily, and ophthalmopathy patients received high-dose intravenous methylprednisolone. TCR Vbeta CDR3 sequencing of 120 to 150 peripheral blood samples (roughly 43 ophthalmopathy, 75 to 85 hyperthyroidism and approximately 17 progressor patients) is reported in the paper.

General study outcomes and caveats: In cross-validation, a model built on a 13 V-J signature told ophthalmopathy apart from stable hyperthyroidism with 87.88% sensitivity and around 84% specificity, and in testing the same model reached 80%/75%. During validation, the model predicted progression to ophthalmopathy a median of around 6 months ahead of onset, with almost 71% sensitivity and almost 75% specificity. No statistical method was used to fix the sample size in advance, and group allocation was not hidden from the investigators. Most expanded thyroid clonotypes (frequency above 0.001) were also detected in blood, a finding suggesting that blood repertoires may reflect thyroid immune responses.

Of note for this clonotype: No cognate antigen has been identified for it. Base qualities were left out, and no much larger clone turns up one base away.

Exclusion was applied to patients with uncontrolled infections, other autoimmune diseases, pregnancy or lactation. Clinical symptoms, serum thyroxine and TRAb, thyroid ultrasound, and orbital computed tomography formed the basis for the diagnoses. Total RNA was extracted with Trizol reagent, and quality was checked on an Agilent 2100 Bioanalyzer. TCR beta CDR3 regions were amplified from RNA transcripts. The TCR CDR3 was subjected to a first round of RT-PCR using the HTBI primer set and the Qiagen OneStep RT-PCR kit. Libraries were constructed in a second round of multiplex PCR, after which size selection and purification were carried out. Paired-end sequencing of the libraries was performed with 100 bp reads on an Illumina HiSeq2000. As for the authors' bioinformatics: SOAPnuke was used to process the raw data, removing reads that contained adapters or uncalled bases, had a mean Phred below 15, or lacked an exact match to the constant primer or identifier. High-quality paired reads were merged using COPE v1.2.5, and each unique nucleotide sequence was defined as a clonotype. Clonotypes were aligned to IMGT TRBV, TRBD and TRBJ reference segments using MiTCR v1.1. The analysis included only V-J combinations with a frequency above 0.0001, which together covered around 99% of the repertoires. A TCS score was defined as the ratio of F50 (clonal expansion) to E x V (chaos), with BLOSUM62-based TCRdist applied between CDR3 peptides within each V-J. Welch's t-statistics and random forest reduced roughly 530 V-J features to 13, which were used in a naive Bayes classifier (R e1071). The Morisita-Horn index was used to measure how similar the thyroid and blood repertoires were. The public sequencing data were trimmed at Q25 with fastp and processed into clonotypes with MiXCR by TCRdb, which kept only in-frame beta chains. Every distinct CDR3 protein forms one entry, paired with its most common genes and DNA. TCRdb's processing, not the authors', yielded these V and J calls. The sample profile shows approximately 700,000 distinct CDR3 sequences; 45% of them were found once. The ten largest account for under 8% of the sample.

The germline V gene (reference sequence) provides CDR1 SEHNR and CDR2 FQNEAQ. Counted from cysteine to phenylalanine, this CDR3 has 14 amino acids. The DNA shown is the 42-base CDR3, in frame from base 1. V and J are truncated by 1 base and 6 bases respectively, leaving an intervening sequence of 13 bases. Recombination connected TRBV7-9 to TRBJ2-7; TRBD1 is a possible D gene, resting on 5 matching bases. Sequenced material: peripheral blood or thyroid tissue (not recorded which). The clonotype originates from an adult man with Graves' disease, either hyperthyroidism or ophthalmopathy (not recorded which). The CDR3 protein sequence reads: CASSLGAQVLEQYF. Here is the DNA: TGTGCCAGCAGCTTAGGGGCACAGGTCCTCGAGCAGTACTTC.